This is a list of T cell receptor beta chains from one sample in a study of T cell repertoires in cytomegalovirus infection. TCRdb processed the reads anew with MiXCR; each CDR3 protein has one entry. This table has approximately 250,000 distinct CDR3 sequences, 22% appearing once. Sequencing used CD8+ T cells from PBMCs. These receptors all come from a human donor in good health (CMV status not recorded). Some clones in this sample may be carry-over from other donors' samples. CDR3s include the opening cysteine and the closing phenylalanine or tryptophan. Fields, in order: clone size, J gene, V gene, D gene, CDR3 protein, CDR3 DNA. The D gene is left open where the match is weak. Size is omitted from some rows. Given values are once, few, many or a class for expanded clones.

few | TRBJ2-3 | TRBV7-3 | - | CASSLNRVGSTDTQYF | TGTGCCAGCAGCTTAAATCGGGTAGGAAGCACAGATACGCAGTATTTT
- | TRBJ1-5 | TRBV28 | - | CASSPMDRYSNQPQHF | TGTGCCAGCAGCCCCATGGACCGTTACAGCAATCAGCCCCAGCATTTT
- | TRBJ1-1 | TRBV24-1 | - | CATSSTGKAEAFF | TGTGCCACCAGTTCTACAGGGAAGGCTGAAGCTTTCTTT
- | TRBJ1-1 | TRBV13 | TRBD1 | CASRPDRSGRDQAFF | TGTGCCAGCAGACCGGACAGGTCAGGCAGGGATCAAGCTTTCTTT
few | TRBJ2-3 | TRBV7-6 | TRBD1 | CASSSGTGGADTQYF | TGTGCCAGCAGCTCCGGGACAGGGGGCGCAGATACGCAGTATTTT
few | TRBJ2-1 | TRBV14 | - | CASSQGAGDEQFF | TGTGCCAGCAGCCAAGGCGCCGGGGATGAGCAGTTCTTC
- | TRBJ1-5 | TRBV28 | TRBD1 | CASSKTRTGRNQPQHF | TGTGCCAGCAGCAAAACGAGGACAGGGCGCAATCAGCCCCAGCATTTT
- | TRBJ1-1 | TRBV7-6 | TRBD1 | CASSLVTGQTEAFF | TGTGCCAGCAGCTTAGTTACGGGACAGACTGAAGCTTTCTTT
many | TRBJ2-1 | TRBV7-9 | - | CASSFGPAEQFF | TGTGCCAGCAGCTTTGGACCTGCTGAGCAGTTCTTC
- | TRBJ1-1 | TRBV10-3 | - | CAISEVPGTKNTEAFF | TGTGCCATCAGTGAGGTCCCCGGGACAAAGAACACTGAAGCTTTCTTT
once | TRBJ2-1 | TRBV29-1 | - | CSVLGFQGRGNEQFF | TGCAGCGTTTTAGGCTTCCAGGGTCGAGGCAATGAGCAGTTCTTC
few | TRBJ2-7 | TRBV10-3 | - | CAISDPRKEGSSSYEQYF | TGTGCCATCAGTGACCCTCGCAAGGAGGGGTCCAGCTCCTACGAGCAGTACTTC
many | TRBJ2-1 | TRBV7-9 | - | CASSPGGGSSYNEQFF | TGTGCCAGCAGCCCAGGGGGAGGGAGCTCCTACAATGAGCAGTTCTTC
few | TRBJ2-7 | TRBV7-8 | TRBD1 | CASSLRTGSSYEQYF | TGTGCCAGCAGCTTAAGGACAGGGAGCTCCTACGAGCAGTACTTC
- | TRBJ1-1 | TRBV13 | - | CASREGGAANTEAFF | TGTGCCAGCAGAGAAGGAGGGGCAGCTAACACTGAAGCTTTCTTT
many | TRBJ1-1 | TRBV4-1 | - | CASSPEGLNTEAFF | TGCGCCAGCAGCCCCGAAGGGCTGAACACTGAAGCTTTCTTT